This T cell receptor (beta chain) originates from a study of blood T cell repertoires in COVID-19. Study-level information: T cells, B-cell-depleted T cells, or PBMCs provided the cDNA or gDNA that served as material.

As handled by the study authors: Cell counts per sample came from amplifying reference gene primers. Libraries were prepared by immunoSEQ multiplex PCR; TCRdb keeps only in-frame clonotypes and omits some of them. Clonal size and the V and J genes are those of that table, whereas D and trimming came from the DNA. Here the sample spans around 150,000 clones, approximately 82% being singletons. V lost 5 bases, J lost 3 bases, and 10 bases lay in between. The V gene's germline CDR1 is SGHNT and CDR2 YENEEA. The CDR3 spans 13 residues. Sequenced material: peripheral blood. This chain connects TRBV11-3 to TRBJ2-5; D is possibly TRBD2 (7 bases). The sequence was collected from a woman older than 75 with acute or convalescent COVID-19. CDR3 coding DNA: TGTGCCAGCAGCGGGGGGGCTAAAGAGACCCAGTACTTC. This codes for CASSGGAKETQYF.